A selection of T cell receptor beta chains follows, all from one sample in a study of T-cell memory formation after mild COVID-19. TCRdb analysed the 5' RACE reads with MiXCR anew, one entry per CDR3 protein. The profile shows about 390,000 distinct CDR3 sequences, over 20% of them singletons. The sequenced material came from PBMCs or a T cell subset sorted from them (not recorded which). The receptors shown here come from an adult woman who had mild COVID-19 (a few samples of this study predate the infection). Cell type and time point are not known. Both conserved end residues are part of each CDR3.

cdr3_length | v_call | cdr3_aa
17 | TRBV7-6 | CASSLEITKSGVNEQFF
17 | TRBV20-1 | CSARDRDRGYMNTEAFF
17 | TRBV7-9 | CASSLQTSGSFTGELFF
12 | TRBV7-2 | CASSYATSEQFF
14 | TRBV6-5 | CASSRIASTDTQYF
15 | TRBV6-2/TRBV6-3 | CASRSAGAGTGELFF
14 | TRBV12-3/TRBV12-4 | CASTPGTGDSPLHF
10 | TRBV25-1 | CASRGYEQFF
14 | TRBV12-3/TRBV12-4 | CASSLRGTGNTIYF
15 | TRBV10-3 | CAITRTSGSDNEQFF
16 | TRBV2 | CASSGRTGFLTDTQYF
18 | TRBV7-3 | CASSQIVALPFGANVLTF
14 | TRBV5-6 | CASSFDPGKETQYF
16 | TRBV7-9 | CASSLVGAGESYEQYF
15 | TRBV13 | CASSQLGRDPDTQYF
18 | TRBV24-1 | CATSDFRQPGTGPDTQYF
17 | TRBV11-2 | CASSLGRMGGRRNEQFF
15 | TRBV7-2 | CASSLVFQGGNEQYF
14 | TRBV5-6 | CASSLQGSRETQYF
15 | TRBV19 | CASSIGSGRYTEAFF
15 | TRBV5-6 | CASSLGQYGAYEQYF
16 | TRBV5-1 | CASSLAGQGVPNEQFF
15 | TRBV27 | CASSFTGTGLYEQYF
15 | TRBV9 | CASSPQGQGADTQYF
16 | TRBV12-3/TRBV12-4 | CASSPGSPQNRSPLHF
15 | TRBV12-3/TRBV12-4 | CASRRREMGPDTQYF
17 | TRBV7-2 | CASSLFRSPGQGHEQYF
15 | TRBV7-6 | CASSSGFGPQETQYF
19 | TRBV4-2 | CASSQETLGGRTNTGELFF
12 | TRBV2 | CASSTPPGTQYF
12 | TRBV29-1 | CSVGLARNEQFF
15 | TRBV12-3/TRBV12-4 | CASSLATGGNQPQHF
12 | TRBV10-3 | CAISESLSEQFF
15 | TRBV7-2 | CASSLSRGTYYGYTF
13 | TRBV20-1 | CSAPAGPGEKLFF
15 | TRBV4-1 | CASSPALATNYGYTF
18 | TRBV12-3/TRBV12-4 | CASSFSRGALGGLDIQYF
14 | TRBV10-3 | CAISEADTYNEQFF
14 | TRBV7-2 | CASSLQGAGYGYTF